Listed here is a single T cell receptor beta chain. This clone was detected once. The antigen it binds to is not known. Per-base quality was not reported, and no clone a single base away is much larger than it. The data stem from a study of technical replicates of blood from several donors (dated by TCRdb to 2016 to 2017). Trimming takes 2 bases from V and 3 bases from J, and the germline ends sit 7 bases apart. Its CDR3 holds 13 amino acids, cysteine through phenylalanine. This entry keeps only the CDR3 DNA: 39 bases, framed from base 1. CDR1 and CDR2, looked up from the germline V gene (reference sequence), are LNHDA and SQIVND. Library prep was done by the immunoSEQ multiplex PCR assay. Entries here come from immuneACCESS through TCRdb and include only in-frame sequences with V and J called. Some clones fail to appear in such tables; in the studies checked, an unresolved V gene covers under half of the shortfall, and the cause of the remainder is unknown. The sample data list about 98,000 clones, and around 95% of these were observed just once. Of the sample, less than 0.25% is held by the ten largest clones.

The chain couples TRBV19 to TRBJ1-2; the D gene is perhaps TRBD1, on 6 matching bases. The sequence came from a human donor in good health. Material for sequencing was T cells isolated from PBMCs. At the DNA level, the sequence is TGTGCCAGTAGTATAAGGACAGACTATGGCTACACCTTC. The translation is CASSIRTDYGYTF.